These 20 T cell receptor beta chains were all obtained from the same sample, sequenced in a study of shared clonotypes between healthy human individuals. This table comes from immunoSEQ multiplex PCR, and its TCRdb copy is limited to in-frame clones, with some not included. In the table there are roughly 1,500,000 clones, approximately 98% of which are singletons. Sequenced input: naive CD4+ T cells sorted from blood. Subset indicated: CD45RA+ positively selected. The receptors originated from a man younger than 45 in good health.

The chain carries TRBV5-5 and TRBJ2-1; 8 nucleotides line up with TRBD2. This CDR3 contains 14 residues. Germline CDR1 is SGHKS and CDR2 is YYEKEE (reference sequence). V lost 7 bases to trimming and J lost 0 bases; unmatched junction nucleotides: 3. CDR3 protein: CASGGLASYNEQFF. CDR3 nucleotides: TGTGCCAGCGGTGGACTAGCCTCCTACAATGAGCAGTTCTTC.

This chain uses TRBV2 with TRBJ1-2, with 8 bases matching TRBD1. The CDR3 runs to 15 residues. V shed 1 base and J 2 bases; nucleotides not matched to a gene: 3. Germline CDR1 SNHLY, CDR2 FYNNEI. CDR3 amino acids: CASSEVGQANYGYTF. The CDR3 nucleotides read TGTGCCAGCAGTGAAGTGGGACAGGCGAACTATGGCTACACCTTC.

The genes are TRBV19 and TRBJ1-5; 9 bases align to TRBD1. The CDR3 spans 15 residues. Germline assignment: CDR1 LNHDA and CDR2 SQIVND (reference sequence). With V trimmed by 7 bases and J by 3 bases, 7 bases remained unmatched. CDR3 protein: CASNLDRGFNQPQHF. In DNA form, the CDR3 reads TGTGCCAGTAATTTGGACAGGGGATTCAATCAGCCCCAGCATTTT.

The CDR3 loop is CASSKPGQQFF. CDR3 in DNA: TGTGCCAGCAGCAAACCGGGACAGCAGTTCTTC. The rearrangement links TRBV5-8 to TRBJ2-1; D is tentatively TRBD1 or TRBD2 (5 bases each). V gave up 4 bases and J gave up 11 bases, with 10 bases separating them. From germline, CDR1 is SGHTS and CDR2 YDEGEE. The CDR3 runs to 11 residues.

The chain has TRBV6-5 and TRBJ1-3, with D maybe TRBD1 (5 bases). The germline gives CDR1 MNHEY, CDR2 SVGAGI. V lost 8 bases, J lost 2 bases, and 13 bases lay in between. The CDR3 has 14 amino acids. As DNA, the CDR3 is TGTGCCAGCTCTCCAGGGACGGCTGGAAACACCATATATTTT. Translated, it gives CASSPGTAGNTIYF.

The chain joins TRBV5-1 to TRBJ1-1; 8 bases agree with TRBD1. CDR3 length: 16 residues. Per germline, CDR1 SGHRS and CDR2 YFSETQ. V shed 3 bases, J shed 0 bases, and the junction held 7 bases outside the gene matches. The CDR3 reads CASSWGPQGVNTEAFF. CDR3 nucleotide sequence: TGCGCCAGCAGCTGGGGGCCACAGGGGGTGAACACTGAAGCTTTCTTT.

Remarks on this clone: The sample holds other DNA sequences that translate to the same CDR3. This chain uses TRBV11-2 with TRBJ2-3; D unclear. The CDR3 runs 14 residues. Germline values: CDR1 SGHAT, CDR2 FQNNGV. V lost 0 bases to trimming and J lost 1 base, with 5 bases between them. CDR3 sequence (DNA): TGTGCCAGCAGCTTAGACATCGGCACAGATACGCAGTATTTT. This codes for CASSLDIGTDTQYF.

V is TRBV5-3 and J is TRBJ2-4; D perhaps matches TRBD2 (6 bases). TRBV5-3 is known as an ORF, though its function is uncertain. Trimming took off 7 bases at V and 0 bases at J, with 20 bases between the two ends. The CDR3 is 17 residues long. CDR3 loop: CARVPGEPPSAKNIQYF. The CDR3 DNA follows: TGTGCCAGAGTGCCGGGGGAGCCTCCCTCAGCCAAAAACATTCAGTACTTC.

This sequence joins TRBV5-1 and TRBJ1-4; 9 nucleotides align to TRBD1. Germline-derived CDR1 and CDR2 are SGHRS and YFSETQ. V shed 1 base and J 8 bases; nucleotides not matched to a gene: 9. This CDR3 is built from 16 residues. The CDR3 sequence is CASSLYGDRVGEKLFF. CDR3 sequence (DNA): TGCGCCAGCAGCTTGTACGGGGACAGGGTTGGGGAAAAACTGTTTTTT.

The chain links TRBV7-8 to TRBJ2-7; 9 bases are a match to TRBD2. From germline, CDR1 is SGHVS and CDR2 FQNEAQ. This CDR3 is built from 19 residues. The J segment lost 2 bases and the V segment lost 0 bases, leaving 14 bases of the junction unmatched. CDR3 sequence reads: CASSLARIAGAPFAYEQYF. The CDR3, as DNA: TGTGCCAGCAGCTTAGCAAGAATAGCGGGAGCCCCATTTGCCTACGAGCAGTACTTC. Full variable domain (missing parts from reference TRBV7-8 and TRBJ2-7): GAGVSQSPRYKVAKRGQDVALRCDPISGHVSLFWYQQALGQGPEFLTYFQNEAQLDKSGLPSDRFFAERPEGSVSTLKIQRTQQEDSAVYLCASSLARIAGAPFAYEQYFGPGTRLTVT.

The chain employs TRBV7-9 and TRBJ2-7; 7 bases map to TRBD2. J lost 2 bases, V lost 3 bases, and 7 bases had no gene match. This CDR3 is built from 15 residues. The V gene's germline CDR1 is SEHNR and CDR2 FQNEAQ (reference sequence). In nucleotides, the CDR3 is TGTGCCAGCAGCTTGGGGCGGGAGAATCCCTACGAGCAGTACTTC. It translates to CASSLGRENPYEQYF.

Notes on this clone: Other DNA sequences from this sample encode an identical CDR3 as well. This sequence joins TRBV7-2 and TRBJ2-7; 10 bases agree with TRBD2. V was pared by 5 bases and J by 2 bases, with 3 bases of the junction left unmatched. The V gene's germline CDR1 is SGHTA and CDR2 FQGNSA. This CDR3 has 14 amino acids. In nucleotides, the CDR3 is TGTGCCAGCAGCCTGAGCGGGAGGGCCTACGAGCAGTACTTC. This encodes CASSLSGRAYEQYF.

The chain employs TRBV5-1 and TRBJ2-5; 7 bases fit TRBD1. The V gene's germline CDR1 is SGHRS and CDR2 YFSETQ. V lost 4 bases, J lost 7 bases, and 10 bases stayed unmatched. The CDR3 totals 14 residues. CDR3 region: CASSPTGVSLTQYF. The CDR3, as DNA: TGCGCCAGCAGCCCCACAGGGGTCAGTCTGACCCAGTACTTC.

This clone was picked up one time. The chain employs TRBV19 and TRBJ2-1; D may be TRBD1 (6 bases). The V and J ends lost 6 bases and 10 bases respectively, with 16 bases between them. The CDR3 consists of 13 residues. Germline CDR1 is LNHDA and CDR2 is SQIVND (reference sequence). The CDR3 region has the DNA TGTGCCAGTAGAAAACAGGGCCTCGGAGAGCAGTTCTTC. Translating gives CASRKQGLGEQFF.

V is TRBV19 and J is TRBJ1-1; TRBD1 matches at 12 bases. Germline V gene sequence: CDR1 LNHDA, CDR2 SQIVND (reference sequence). This CDR3 is 17 amino acids long. Trimming removed 2 bases from V and 5 bases from J; junction bases left unmatched: 9. The chain's CDR3 is CASSIWGQGARSTEAFF. In nucleotides, the CDR3 is TGTGCCAGTAGTATATGGGGACAGGGGGCGCGCTCTACTGAAGCTTTCTTT.

Notes on this clone: The sample contains more than one DNA sequence encoding this CDR3. The chain links TRBV2 to TRBJ1-3; possibly TRBD1 for D (5 bases). There are 13 residues in the CDR3. Looked up from germline, CDR1 is SNHLY and CDR2 is FYNNEI. The ends were cut back, 7 bases at V and 3 bases at J, with 10 bases in the middle. The CDR3: CASTRDSGNTIYF. CDR3 DNA sequence: TGTGCCAGCACCAGGGATAGTGGAAACACCATATATTTT.

The rearrangement joins TRBV6-1 to TRBJ2-7; D perhaps matches TRBD1 (5 bases). Trimming took 2 bases from V and 6 from J, leaving 11 bases between them. Per germline, CDR1 MNHNS and CDR2 SASEGT. This CDR3 has 13 residues. CDR3 bases: TGTGCCAGCAGTGAACCAGGGCGAGGCGAGCAGTACTTC. Translation: CASSEPGRGEQYF.

This chain joins TRBV27 and TRBJ1-5; TRBD1 is a possible D gene (5 bases). The CDR3 is 18 amino acids. V lost 2 bases and J 0 bases, leaving 17 bases between the germline ends. The germline gives CDR1 MNHEY, CDR2 SMNVEV (reference sequence). CDR3 sequence (DNA): TGTGCCAGCAGTTTAATGGGGGTATCTTACAATAGCAATCAGCCCCAGCATTTT. Translated, it gives CASSLMGVSYNSNQPQHF.

The rearrangement links TRBV28 to TRBJ1-5; D gene ambiguous. Looked up from germline, CDR1 is MDHEN and CDR2 is SYDVKM. The V end was cut by 2 bases, the J end by 7 bases, with 6 bases between. There are 12 residues in the CDR3. The CDR3 sequence: CASSLVLQPQHF. The CDR3 bases are TGTGCCAGCAGTTTAGTGCTCCAGCCCCAGCATTTT.

The chain uses TRBV29-1 and TRBJ2-7, with TRBD1 as a possible D gene (5 bases). Germline V gene sequence: CDR1 SQVTM, CDR2 ANQGSEA. CDR3 length equals 13 residues. Trimming removed 3 bases from V and 8 bases from J, with 17 bases in between. The CDR3 loop is CSVEGGAGRKQYF. The CDR3 region has the DNA TGCAGCGTTGAGGGTGGCGCAGGGCGTAAGCAGTACTTC.